The sequence of this TCR beta chain was determined in a study of T cell repertoires in cytomegalovirus infection. The CDR3 covers 15 residues. Germline-derived CDR1 and CDR2 are SGHRS and YFSETQ. The V end lost 4 bases, the J end lost 2 bases, and 14 bases lay between the germline ends. Using its own MiXCR run on the reads, TCRdb lists one record per CDR3 protein. The sample has some 390,000 distinct CDR3 sequences; 15% to 20% are singletons. V is TRBV5-1 and J is TRBJ2-3; D is undetermined. What was sequenced was PBMCs. This receptor was identified in a human donor in good health (CMV status not recorded). Some clones in this sample may be carry-over from other donors' samples. The CDR3 here is CASSPSPATTDTQYF. CDR3 nucleotides: TGCGCCAGCAGCCCATCACCCGCGACCACAGATACGCAGTATTTT.